This T cell receptor (beta chain) is drawn from a study of CD8+ T cells in alopecia areata. About the study: The study gave treated patients oral tofacitinib at 5 to 10 mg twice daily. Tofacitinib therapy lasting 6 to 18 months was followed by 6 months off drug. The study, taken as a whole, reports: The study found higher clonality in lesional than normal scalp, especially in alopecia totalis/universalis.

This clone was seen only once. What it recognizes is unknown. The V and J ends lost 0 bases and 1 base respectively, with 13 bases between them. Germline-derived CDR1 and CDR2 are SGDLS and YYNGEE. The CDR3 contains 16 residues. Extraction and reverse transcription of RNA yielded cDNA as the sequencing template. TCRdb's copy holds only in-frame clones and misses some; the assay was immunoSEQ multiplex PCR. The profile shows around 140,000 clones, roughly three fifths of them singletons. Material: CD4+ T cells sorted from blood, obtained at week 0. This chain joins TRBV9 and TRBJ2-5; D uncertain. The clonotype comes from a human donor with alopecia areata. The CDR3 loop reads CASSVGVAVFQETQYF. In DNA, the CDR3 is TGTGCCAGCAGCGTAGGGGTAGCAGTATTCCAAGAGACCCAGTACTTC.